This T cell receptor (beta chain) was captured in a study of OX40 agonist ivuxolimab in advanced cancers. V was trimmed by 2 bases and J by 1 base, leaving 13 bases between them. CDR3 length equals 16 residues. Germline-derived CDR1 and CDR2 are LNHDA and SQIVND (reference sequence). Data came from immunoSEQ multiplex PCR; TCRdb stores just in-frame clones and leaves some out. The sample has approximately 76,000 clones, 80% to 90% seen once. Source: CD4+ or CD8+ T cells sorted from blood, taken in a trial of the OX40 agonist ivuxolimab. The sequence was collected from an adult with an advanced solid tumor such as melanoma, head and neck, liver or kidney cancer. The V call is TRBV19, the J call TRBJ2-3; D remains unclear. The CDR3 DNA reads TGTGCCAGTAGTATACGGCCCGCAATAGGCACAGATACGCAGTATTTT. Translating it yields CASSIRPAIGTDTQYF.